This T cell receptor (beta chain) was recorded in a study of T-cell memory formation after mild COVID-19. Overall study context: Clusters were largely donor specific. Whole-study results and caveats: The authors did not confirm SARS-CoV-2 specificity of second-wave clones peaking day 37. Memory from before infection featured some responding clones, which suggests cross-reactive memory joined.

This CDR3 contains 15 residues. Trimming cost V 4 bases and J 7 bases; bases outside gene matches: 4. The germline gives CDR1 DFQATT, CDR2 SNEGSKA (reference sequence). As regards this clonotype: The target antigen is unknown.

TCRdb reanalysed the 5' RACE reads using MiXCR and keeps one entry per CDR3 protein. The sample lists around 140,000 distinct CDR3 sequences; roughly 19% were seen once. This TCR was sampled from an adult woman who had mild COVID-19 (a few samples of this study predate the infection). Cell type and time point are not known. The rearrangement joins TRBV20-1 to TRBJ2-1, with TRBD2 matching over 16 bases. Material: PBMCs or a T cell subset sorted from them (not recorded which). The CDR3 DNA reads TGCAGTGCTATTGGGACTAGCGGGGGGGGTAATGAGCAGTTCTTC. Translating gives CSAIGTSGGGNEQFF.